The present T cell receptor (beta chain) was sequenced within a study of blood T cells in healthy people across ages. All donors came from Russia, were Caucasian and healthy, and spanned ages roughly 6 to 95. This clonotype was counted a few times. Its antigen is as yet unknown. Study-wide points: For the donors, CMV status was unknown and possibly confounded expanded clonotype changes.

A sample-barcoded 5' primer and a J-beta primer mix were used in a second PCR of roughly 7 to 11 cycles. Each TCR beta cDNA got a 12-nucleotide random molecular identifier. In TCRdb, the 5' RACE reads were re-called with MiXCR into one record per CDR3 protein. Among around 1,500,000 distinct CDR3 sequences, roughly 27% were seen once, and the ten largest hold roughly 8%. The CDR3 is 18 amino acids. Trimming took 6 bases from V and 1 from J; bases not matched to a gene: 19. Germline V gene lookup returns CDR1 DFQATT and CDR2 SNEGSKA (reference sequence). The chain couples TRBV20-1 to TRBJ2-3; TRBD2 matches at 7 bases. The sequence derives from a woman under 40 in good health. Source material: blood. The CDR3 nucleotides are TGCAGTGCCCCGGCCCCTGCGGGAGAGCTTTCGGGCACAGATACGCAGTATTTT. Residues: CSAPAPAGELSGTDTQYF.